This TCR beta chain is from a study of a mutant IDH1 vaccine in newly diagnosed glioma. In the study overall: Investigators started vaccination 4-6 weeks after radiotherapy alone, or with temozolomide cycles. Patients arrived already treated with radiotherapy, temozolomide, or both, most having had both. General study points: Pseudoprogression seemed unlinked to shifts in top peripheral T cell clonotypes. Among patients, around 93% showed immune responses induced by the vaccine.

The V gene end was trimmed by 3 bases and the J gene end by 7 bases; junction bases not matched to a gene: 20. Per the germline V gene, CDR1 is SGHVS and CDR2 is FQNEAQ. The CDR3 sequence is 19 residues long. Time point specified: week 5, during vaccination. Doses of 300 ug of mutant IDH1 20-mer peptide were given with topical imiquimod. Details on this clone: The antigen is not known.

Some clones are missing from TCRdb's copy, which holds only in-frame ones; the method was immunoSEQ multiplex PCR. The repertoire includes over 50,000 clones, about 87% of them detected once, and roughly 5.1% sits in the top ten. This specimen was PBMCs, taken from a glioma patient whose treatment included an IDH1 peptide vaccine. The TCR sequence derives from a woman aged 40 to 49 with glioma. The chain links TRBV7-8 to TRBJ1-4, with 7 bases aligning to TRBD1. The CDR3 is CASSFLRAGGRGSIEKLFF. The CDR3 bases are TGTGCCAGCAGCTTTCTCCGGGCAGGGGGAAGGGGGTCCATTGAAAAACTGTTTTTT.